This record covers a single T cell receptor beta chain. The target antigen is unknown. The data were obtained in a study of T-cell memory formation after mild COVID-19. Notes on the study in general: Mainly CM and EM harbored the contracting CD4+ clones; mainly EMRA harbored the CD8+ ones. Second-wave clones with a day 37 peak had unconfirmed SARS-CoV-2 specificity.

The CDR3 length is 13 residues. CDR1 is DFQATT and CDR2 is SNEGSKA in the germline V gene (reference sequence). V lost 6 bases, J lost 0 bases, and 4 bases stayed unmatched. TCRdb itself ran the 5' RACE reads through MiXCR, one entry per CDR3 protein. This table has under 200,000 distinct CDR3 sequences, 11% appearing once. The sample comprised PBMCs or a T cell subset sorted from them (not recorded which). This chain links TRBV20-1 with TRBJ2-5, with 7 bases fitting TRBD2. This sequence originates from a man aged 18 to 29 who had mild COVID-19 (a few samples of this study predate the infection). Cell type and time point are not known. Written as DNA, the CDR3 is TGCAGTGCCACAGCGGGGAACCAAGAGACCCAGTACTTC. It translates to CSATAGNQETQYF.